A single sample gave rise to the 28 T cell receptor beta chains below, sequenced in a study of OX40 agonist ivuxolimab in advanced cancers. Here immunoSEQ multiplex PCR was the method, and the copy in TCRdb shows in-frame clones only, minus some. The sample contains tens of thousands of clones, 75% to 85% of which appear only once. Here the sequenced sample was CD4+ or CD8+ T cells sorted from blood, taken in a trial of the OX40 agonist ivuxolimab. Receptors originate from an adult with an advanced solid tumor such as melanoma, head and neck, liver or kidney cancer.

The genes are TRBV2 and TRBJ1-2, with a possible D match to TRBD1 (6 bases). V was clipped by 2 bases and J by 6 bases, with 7 bases between them. The CDR3 consists of 12 residues. Germline lookup yields CDR1 SNHLY and CDR2 FYNNEI. The CDR3 DNA reads TGTGCCAGCAGTGAAACAGGGAATGGCTACACCTTC. This encodes CASSETGNGYTF.

The CDR3 reads CASSRYSNTEAFF. The DNA for the CDR3 is TGTGCCAGCAGCCGGTACTCGAACACTGAAGCTTTCTTT. The chain is built from TRBV28 and TRBJ1-1; D uncertain. CDR3 length: 13 amino acids. Trimming removed 6 bases from V and 1 base from J, with 9 bases in between. The V gene's germline CDR1 is MDHEN and CDR2 SYDVKM. The whole variable domain, filled in from reference TRBV28 and TRBJ1-1, reads DVKVTQSSRYLVKRTGEKVFLECVQDMDHENMFWYRQDPGLGLRLIYFSYDVKMKEKGDIPEGYSVSREKKERFSLILESASTNQTSMYLCASSRYSNTEAFFGQGTRLTVV.

The J gene is TRBJ1-2, the V gene TRBV6-1, with 7 bases that match TRBD1. Germline V gene sequence: CDR1 MNHNS, CDR2 SASEGT. V lost 10 bases, J lost 4 bases, and 6 bases stayed unmatched. This CDR3 spans 12 amino acids. This CDR3 reads CATSTGPYGYTF. CDR3 in DNA: TGTGCCACCTCGACAGGGCCCTATGGCTACACCTTC.

The CDR3 sequence: CASSLLQGVGGYTF. The CDR3 bases are TGTGCCAGCAGTTTACTGCAGGGCGTGGGGGGCTACACCTTC. J is TRBJ1-2 and V is TRBV28; D is perhaps TRBD1 (5 bases). Germline V gene lookup returns CDR1 MDHEN and CDR2 SYDVKM. The CDR3 is made up of 14 amino acids. V shed 2 bases and J shed 8 bases, with 15 bases lying between them.

The rearrangement uses TRBV9 and TRBJ1-5; no reliable D call. The V and J ends lost 1 base and 2 bases respectively, with 4 bases between them. From germline, CDR1 is SGDLS and CDR2 YYNGEE. The CDR3 has 13 residues. CDR3: CASSVWGNQPQHF. The CDR3 DNA is TGTGCCAGCAGCGTATGGGGCAATCAGCCCCAGCATTTT.

V is TRBV11-3 and J is TRBJ2-3; the D call may be TRBD1 or TRBD2 (6 bases each). The CDR3 length is 14 residues. The V end was cut by 5 bases, the J end by 5 bases, with 14 bases between. Germline assignment: CDR1 SGHNT and CDR2 YENEEA. The CDR3 coding sequence is TGTGCCAGCAGCCTAGGGGGAGCGGGAGATACGCAGTATTTT. It encodes CASSLGGAGDTQYF.

CDR3 sequence (DNA): TGTGCCAGCAGTGAAGACTCCGGGACAGCCAACACCGGGGAGCTGTTTTTT. This gives the protein CASSEDSGTANTGELFF. The chain combines TRBV25-1 with TRBJ2-2, with TRBD1 matching 7 bases. Trimming cost V 2 bases and J 2 bases; bases outside gene matches: 8. The CDR3 runs to 17 residues. Germline V gives CDR1 MGHDK, CDR2 SYGVNS.

The chain has TRBV18 and TRBJ2-7; TRBD2 matches at 8 bases. In germline, CDR1 is KGHSH, CDR2 LQKENI. After removal of 0 bases from V and 4 bases from J, the junction contained 11 bases not matched to a gene. CDR3 length equals 17 residues. CDR3 loop: CASSPPERREGRYEQYF. CDR3 coding DNA: TGTGCCAGCTCACCACCGGAACGACGGGAGGGCCGGTACGAGCAGTACTTC.

This chain links TRBV18 with TRBJ2-2; no clear D. V was pared by 4 bases and J by 2 bases, with 17 bases between. This CDR3 comprises 17 residues. Germline assignment: CDR1 KGHSH and CDR2 LQKENI. In nucleotides, the CDR3 is TGTGCCAGCTCACTCTCTCCTGCTAGGGTAAACACCGGGGAGCTGTTTTTT. Its protein is CASSLSPARVNTGELFF.

The V call is TRBV7-9, the J call TRBJ2-7; 10 bases line up with TRBD2. Germline V CDR1 and CDR2: SEHNR, FQNEAQ (reference sequence). V was clipped by 5 bases and J by 6 bases; unmatched bases: 7. The CDR3 sequence is 14 residues long. CDR3 nucleotide sequence: TGTGCCAGCAGCACATCTAGCGGGAGCCCCGAGCAGTACTTC. Its protein product is CASSTSSGSPEQYF. Drawing the rest from reference TRBV7-9 and TRBJ2-7, the complete variable domain is DTGVSQNPRHKITKRGQNVTFRCDPISEHNRLYWYRQTLGQGPEFLTYFQNEAQLEKSRLLSDRFSAERPKGSFSTLEIQRTEQGDSAMYLCASSTSSGSPEQYFGPGTRLTVT.

This rearrangement joins TRBV28 to TRBJ2-7, with 8 bases matching TRBD1. The length of the CDR3 is 15 residues. Looked up from germline, CDR1 is MDHEN and CDR2 is SYDVKM. Trimming cost V 4 bases and J 5 bases; bases outside gene matches: 10. CDR3 loop: CASSSPGTGSDEQYV. CDR3 DNA: TGTGCCAGCAGTTCCCCCGGGACAGGTTCCGACGAGCAGTACGTC.

This rearrangement joins TRBV30 to TRBJ2-5; D gene unclear. The germline gives CDR1 GTSNPN, CDR2 SVGIG (reference sequence). The V gene lost 6 bases and the J gene lost 2 bases, with 16 bases spanning the gap. CDR3 size: 14 residues. DNA of the CDR3: TGTGCCTGCGAGATAAAGTGGAGACAAGAGACCCAGTACTTC. It translates to CACEIKWRQETQYF.

The chain uses TRBV7-2 and TRBJ1-2; perhaps TRBD1 as D (5 bases). V lost 1 base, J lost 7 bases, and 13 bases lay in between. Germline CDR1 and CDR2: SGHTA and FQGNSA. The CDR3 is made up of 14 amino acids. The CDR3 nucleotides are TGTGCCAGCAGCTTAGACAGAGGGGCGGTTGGCTACACCTTC. Protein product: CASSLDRGAVGYTF.

This clone was counted a few times. V gene TRBV19 combines with J gene TRBJ1-1, with a tentative D call TRBD1 (5 bases). CDR3 length: 13 residues. V shed 5 bases and J shed 3 bases, with 10 bases lying between them. Germline V gene data show CDR1 as LNHDA and CDR2 as SQIVND (reference sequence). The CDR3 loop is CASSFDRDTEAFF. CDR3 nucleotide sequence: TGTGCCAGTAGTTTCGACAGAGACACTGAAGCTTTCTTT.

This clone was detected a few times. The chain links TRBV5-1 to TRBJ1-1; 7 bases fit TRBD1. Germline trimming cut 4 bases from V and 1 base from J; bases unmatched to any gene: 4. Germline values: CDR1 SGHRS, CDR2 YFSETQ. This CDR3 comprises 14 residues. The CDR3 reads CASSMGQRNTEAFF. As DNA, the CDR3 is TGCGCCAGCAGCATGGGACAGAGGAACACTGAAGCTTTCTTT.

The CDR3 sequence: CASSESSGAPSTDTQYF. DNA of the CDR3: TGCGCCAGCAGTGAGTCCAGCGGGGCGCCAAGCACAGATACGCAGTATTTT. The chain carries TRBV10-2 and TRBJ2-3; 7 bases align to TRBD2. The CDR3 contains 17 residues. The germline CDR1 and CDR2 sequences are WSHSY and SAAADI. V lost 0 bases, J lost 0 bases, and 6 bases stayed unmatched.

V gene TRBV6-6 combines with J gene TRBJ1-6; 10 positions match TRBD1. The CDR3 spans 14 residues. V trimming: 9 bases; J trimming: 11 bases; junction bases outside the gene matches: 10. Germline-derived CDR1 and CDR2 are MNHNY and SVGAGI (reference sequence). The CDR3 DNA sequence: TGTGCCAGTTCCTGGGACAGGGGTCTTCCACCCCTCCACTTT. Its translation is CASSWDRGLPPLHF.

V usage is TRBV7-2 and J usage is TRBJ2-5, with D perhaps TRBD1 (5 bases). In germline, CDR1 is SGHTA, CDR2 FQGNSA. Trimming removed 1 base from V and 5 bases from J, with 8 bases in between. This CDR3 has 13 residues. CDR3 coding DNA: TGTGCCAGCAGCTTAGTCACAGGCGAGACCCAGTACTTC. This gives the protein CASSLVTGETQYF. The full variable domain, its missing parts supplied by reference TRBV7-2 and TRBJ2-5, is GAGVSQSPSNKVTEKGKDVELRCDPISGHTALYWYRQSLGQGLEFLIYFQGNSAPDKSGLPSDRFSAERTGGSVSTLTIQRTQQEDSAVYLCASSLVTGETQYFGPGTRLLVL.

The chain links TRBV27 to TRBJ2-3, with 11 bases lining up with TRBD1. V was clipped by 2 bases and J by 6 bases; unmatched bases: 10. The CDR3 covers 17 residues. Germline CDR1 and CDR2: MNHEY and SMNVEV (reference sequence). The CDR3 DNA follows: TGTGCCAGCAGTTTACCACGGACAGGGGGCAGGAAGGATACGCAGTATTTT. Its protein product is CASSLPRTGGRKDTQYF.

The chain combines TRBV28 with TRBJ1-2; no firm D call. The CDR3 totals 14 residues. Germline values: CDR1 MDHEN, CDR2 SYDVKM. The V end was cut by 6 bases, the J end by 4 bases, with 15 bases between. CDR3 sequence (DNA): TGTGCCAGCAGACCACAATCCCCGGGCTATGGCTACACCTTC. It codes for CASRPQSPGYGYTF.

This rearrangement joins TRBV2 to TRBJ2-7, with D unclear. The length of the CDR3 is 13 residues. Germline-derived CDR1 and CDR2 are SNHLY and FYNNEI. Trimming pared 7 bases from V and 7 bases from J, leaving 17 bases between. The CDR3 DNA is TGTGCCAGCACCACCACCAAATGGTCGGAGCAGTACTTC. It yields the protein CASTTTKWSEQYF. The variable domain in full, with the rest retrieved from reference TRBV2 and TRBJ2-7, is EPEVTQTPSHQVTQMGQEVILRCVPISNHLYFYWYRQILGQKVEFLVSFYNNEISEKSEIFDDQFSVERPDGSNFTLKIRSTKLEDSAMYFCASTTTKWSEQYFGPGTRLTVT.

The chain joins TRBV7-9 to TRBJ1-1; the match to TRBD1 covers 9 bases. Germline V gene data show CDR1 as SEHNR and CDR2 as FQNEAQ (reference sequence). The CDR3 has 17 residues. V was clipped by 5 bases and J by 5 bases; unmatched bases: 15. CDR3: CASSAGWDRVARTEAFF. The CDR3 DNA follows: TGTGCCAGCAGCGCGGGGTGGGACAGGGTGGCGAGGACTGAAGCTTTCTTT.

The V call is TRBV28, the J call TRBJ2-5; D gene unclear. Germline V gene data show CDR1 as MDHEN and CDR2 as SYDVKM. The ends were cut back, 8 bases at V and 1 base at J, with 14 bases in the middle. The CDR3 spans 14 residues. In nucleotides, the CDR3 is TGTGCCAGCTCTGGTGCCCCACTCCAAGAGACCCAGTACTTC. This codes for CASSGAPLQETQYF.

The genes are TRBV29-1 and TRBJ2-1; the D is unclear. Per the germline V gene, CDR1 is SQVTM and CDR2 is ANQGSEA. The CDR3 totals 10 residues. V lost 4 bases to trimming and J lost 6 bases, with 4 bases between them. CDR3 DNA sequence: TGCAGCGTTGGAGCCAATGAGCAGTTCTTC. Protein sequence: CSVGANEQFF.

V usage is TRBV19 and J usage is TRBJ2-7, with 8 bases aligning to TRBD1. After removal of 7 bases from V and 2 bases from J, the junction contained 10 bases not matched to a gene. The length of the CDR3 is 15 residues. The V gene's germline CDR1 is LNHDA and CDR2 SQIVND (reference sequence). The CDR3 region has the DNA TGTGCCAGTACCTCCGGGACAGGATCGACCTACGAGCAGTACTTC. It codes for CASTSGTGSTYEQYF.

The V and J genes are TRBV18 and TRBJ2-5, with no clear D. This CDR3 contains 13 residues. Per the germline V gene, CDR1 is KGHSH and CDR2 is LQKENI. V was cut by 4 bases and J by 4 bases, with 10 bases left in between. CDR3 sequence reads: CASSRNTLETQYF. CDR3 sequence (DNA): TGTGCCAGCTCACGAAACACATTAGAGACCCAGTACTTC.

The chain recombines TRBV28 with TRBJ1-5, with unresolved D. V was shortened by 2 bases and J by 3 bases, with 5 bases between the two germline ends. There are 13 residues in the CDR3. Germline V CDR1 and CDR2: MDHEN, SYDVKM. As DNA, the CDR3 is TGTGCCAGCAGTTTACCCACCAATCAGCCCCAGCATTTT. Amino acid sequence: CASSLPTNQPQHF.

The chain is built from TRBV7-2 and TRBJ2-1; either TRBD1 or TRBD2 may fit D (5 bases each). The CDR3 has 13 amino acids. CDR1 is SGHTA, CDR2 FQGNSA, per germline. The germline V and J ends were trimmed by 7 bases and 9 bases, with 16 bases remaining between them. This CDR3 is CASNLSGGPEQFF. CDR3 in DNA: TGTGCCAGCAACCTTTCTGGGGGACCTGAGCAGTTCTTC.